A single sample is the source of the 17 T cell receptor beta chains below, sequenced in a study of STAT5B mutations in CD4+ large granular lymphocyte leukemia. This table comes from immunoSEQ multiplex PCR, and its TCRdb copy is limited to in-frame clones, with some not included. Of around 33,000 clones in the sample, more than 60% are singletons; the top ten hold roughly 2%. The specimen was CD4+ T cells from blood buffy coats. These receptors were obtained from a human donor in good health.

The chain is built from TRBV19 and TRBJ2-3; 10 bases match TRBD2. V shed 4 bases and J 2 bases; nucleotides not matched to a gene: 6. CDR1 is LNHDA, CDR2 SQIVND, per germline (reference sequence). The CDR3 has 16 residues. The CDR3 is CASSRIAGGLTDTQYF. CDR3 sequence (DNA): TGTGCCAGTAGTAGAATAGCGGGGGGACTCACAGATACGCAGTATTTT.

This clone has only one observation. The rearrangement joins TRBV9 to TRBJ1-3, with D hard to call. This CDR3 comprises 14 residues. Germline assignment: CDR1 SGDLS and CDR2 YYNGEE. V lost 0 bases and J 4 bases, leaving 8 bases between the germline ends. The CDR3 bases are TGTGCCAGCAGCGTAGGCCCGGACGGAAACACCATATATTTT. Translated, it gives CASSVGPDGNTIYF.

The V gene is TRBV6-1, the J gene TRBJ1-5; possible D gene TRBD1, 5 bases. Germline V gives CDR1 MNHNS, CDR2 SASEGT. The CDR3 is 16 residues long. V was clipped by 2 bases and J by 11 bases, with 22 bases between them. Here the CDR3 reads CASSELRQGGIRAQHF. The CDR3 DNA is TGTGCCAGCAGTGAACTGCGGCAGGGAGGGATTAGGGCCCAGCATTTT.

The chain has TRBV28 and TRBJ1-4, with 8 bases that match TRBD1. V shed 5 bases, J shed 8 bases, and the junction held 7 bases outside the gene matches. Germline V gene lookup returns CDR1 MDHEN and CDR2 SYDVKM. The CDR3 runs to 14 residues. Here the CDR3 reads CASSLTGEWEKLFF. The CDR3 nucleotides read TGTGCCAGCAGTCTGACAGGGGAATGGGAAAAACTGTTTTTT.

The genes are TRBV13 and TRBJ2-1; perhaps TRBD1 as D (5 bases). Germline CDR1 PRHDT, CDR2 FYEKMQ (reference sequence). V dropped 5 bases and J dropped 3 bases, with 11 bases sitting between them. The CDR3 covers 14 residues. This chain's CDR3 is CASSRPTVYNEQFF. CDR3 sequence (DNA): TGTGCCAGCAGCCGACCGACAGTCTACAATGAGCAGTTCTTC.

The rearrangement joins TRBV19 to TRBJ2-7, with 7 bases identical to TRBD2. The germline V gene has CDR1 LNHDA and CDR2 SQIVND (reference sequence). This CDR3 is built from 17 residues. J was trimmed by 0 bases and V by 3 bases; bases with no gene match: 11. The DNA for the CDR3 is TGTGCCAGTAGTATCCAAGTCTCGACTAGCAGCTCCTACGAGCAGTACTTC. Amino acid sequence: CASSIQVSTSSSYEQYF.

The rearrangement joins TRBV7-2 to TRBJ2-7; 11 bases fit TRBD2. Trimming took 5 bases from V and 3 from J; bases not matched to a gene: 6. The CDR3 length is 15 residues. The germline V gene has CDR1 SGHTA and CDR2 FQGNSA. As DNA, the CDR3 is TGTGCCAGCAGCCTTAGCGGGGGGGACCTCTACGAGCAGTACTTC. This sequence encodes CASSLSGGDLYEQYF.

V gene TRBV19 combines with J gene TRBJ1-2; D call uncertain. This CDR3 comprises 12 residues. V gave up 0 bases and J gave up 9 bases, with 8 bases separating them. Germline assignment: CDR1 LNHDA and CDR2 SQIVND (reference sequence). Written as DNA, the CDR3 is TGTGCCAGTAGTATAGACGGCAAGCGCTACACCTTC. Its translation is CASSIDGKRYTF.

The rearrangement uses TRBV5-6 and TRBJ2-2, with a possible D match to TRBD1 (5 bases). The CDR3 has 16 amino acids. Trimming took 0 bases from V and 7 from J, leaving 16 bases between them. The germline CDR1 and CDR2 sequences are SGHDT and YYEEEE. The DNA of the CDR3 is TGTGCCAGCAGCTTGGTAGCTAGGGGCCCGTTCGGGGAGCTGTTTTTT. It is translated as CASSLVARGPFGELFF.

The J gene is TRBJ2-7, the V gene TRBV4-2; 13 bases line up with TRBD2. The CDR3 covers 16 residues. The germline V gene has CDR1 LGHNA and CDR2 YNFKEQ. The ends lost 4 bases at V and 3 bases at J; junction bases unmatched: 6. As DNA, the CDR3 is TGTGCCAGCAGCCCCCGGACTAGCGGGGGCGTCTACGAGCAGTACTTC. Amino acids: CASSPRTSGGVYEQYF.

DNA of the CDR3: TGTGCCAGTAGCCCTACTGGACTGTTCTCGGGCTACACCTTC. Its translation: CASSPTGLFSGYTF. The V gene is TRBV19, the J gene TRBJ1-2; D gene uncertain. CDR1 is LNHDA, CDR2 SQIVND, per germline (reference sequence). Trimming shortened V by 6 bases and J by 8 bases, and 19 bases separated the two germline ends. The CDR3 spans 14 residues.

The DNA for the CDR3 is TGTGCCAGCAGCTTTAGAGACAATGAGCAGTTCTTC. Translating it yields CASSFRDNEQFF. The V gene is TRBV13, the J gene TRBJ2-1, with D unresolved. Germline V CDR1 and CDR2: PRHDT, FYEKMQ (reference sequence). V lost 3 bases to trimming and J lost 5 bases, with 5 bases between them. The CDR3 sequence is 12 residues long. The complete variable domain, with remaining parts taken from reference TRBV13 and TRBJ2-1, reads AAGVIQSPRHLIKEKRETATLKCYPIPRHDTVYWYQQGPGQDPQFLISFYEKMQSDKGSIPDRFSAQQFSDYHSELNMSSLELGDSALYFCASSFRDNEQFFGPGTRLTVL.

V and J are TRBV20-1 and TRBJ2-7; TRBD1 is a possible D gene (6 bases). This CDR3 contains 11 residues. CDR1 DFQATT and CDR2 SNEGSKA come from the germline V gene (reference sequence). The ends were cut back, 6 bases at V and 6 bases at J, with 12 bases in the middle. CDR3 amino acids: CSAKTGSEQYF. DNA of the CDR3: TGCAGTGCAAAAACAGGGTCCGAGCAGTACTTC.

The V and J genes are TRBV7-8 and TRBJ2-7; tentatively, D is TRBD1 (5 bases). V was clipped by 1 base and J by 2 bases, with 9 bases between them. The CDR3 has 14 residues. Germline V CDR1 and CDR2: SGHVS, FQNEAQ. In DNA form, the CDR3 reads TGTGCCAGCAGCTTAGTCAGGGTGCCCTACGAGCAGTACTTC. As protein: CASSLVRVPYEQYF.

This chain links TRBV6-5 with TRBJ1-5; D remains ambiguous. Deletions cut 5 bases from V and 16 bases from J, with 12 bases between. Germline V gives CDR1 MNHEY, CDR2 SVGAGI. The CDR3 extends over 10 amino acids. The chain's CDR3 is CASSEGRLHF. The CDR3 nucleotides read TGTGCCAGCAGTGAAGGCCGCCTACATTTT.

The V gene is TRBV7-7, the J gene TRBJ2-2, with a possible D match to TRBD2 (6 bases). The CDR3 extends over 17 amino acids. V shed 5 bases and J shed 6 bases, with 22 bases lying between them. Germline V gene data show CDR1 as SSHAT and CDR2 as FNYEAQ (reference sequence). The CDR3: CASSPRVGRTISGELFF. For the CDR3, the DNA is TGTGCCAGCAGCCCGCGGGTGGGCAGGACTATTTCCGGGGAGCTGTTTTTT.

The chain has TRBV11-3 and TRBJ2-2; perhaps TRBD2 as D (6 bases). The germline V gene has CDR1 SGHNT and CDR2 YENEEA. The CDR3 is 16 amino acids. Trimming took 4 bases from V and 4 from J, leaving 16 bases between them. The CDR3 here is CASSYPAGRITGELFF. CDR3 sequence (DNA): TGTGCCAGCAGCTACCCGGCGGGGCGAATCACCGGGGAGCTGTTTTTT.